This T cell receptor beta chain was sequenced for a study of CD4 and CD8 cells across lung adenocarcinoma regions (dated by TCRdb to between 2017 and 2018). Regarding the study in general: Intratumor heterogeneity of the T cell receptor repertoire was examined by comparing tumor centers with tumor margins.

Libraries were constructed by PCR. Sequencing was performed on a HiSeq X Ten. TCRdb reworked the public reads: Q25 trimming with fastp, MiXCR clone assembly, productive beta chains retained. For every CDR3 protein sequence, its rows merge into one entry that carries the most common genes and DNA. The sample yields tens of thousands of distinct CDR3 sequences; around 50% were counted once. In total, the top ten clones hold about 44% of the sample. Regarding this clonotype: Its antigen is still unknown. No per-base quality is available; no much larger clone lies one base away.

Patients with localized lung adenocarcinoma, a subtype of non-small cell lung cancer, were used as donors. Samples were obtained from the centers of localized lung adenocarcinomas. For TCR repertoire analysis, CD8+ T cells from tumor tissue were profiled apart from CD4+ T cells. Specimen: CD8+ T cells from the center of a lung tumor. The sample's cell subset or site label, decoded: tumor center region. The sequence was obtained from a male donor with lung adenocarcinoma. The CD4 and CD8 labels of this study may be unreliable.

In nucleotides, the sequence is TGTGCCAGCACCCCCAGGGGCAGGAGCACTGAAGCTTTCTTT. The encoded protein is CASTPRGRSTEAFF. Recombination linked TRBV6-1 to TRBJ1-1; matching of 6 bases hints at TRBD1 as the D gene. At the junction V is shortened by 7 bases and J by 4 bases, with 16 bases in between. The CDR1 and CDR2 encoded by the germline V gene are MNHNS and SASEGT. The CDR3 spans 14 residues, from the cysteine through the phenylalanine. The DNA shown is the 42-base CDR3, in frame from base 1.